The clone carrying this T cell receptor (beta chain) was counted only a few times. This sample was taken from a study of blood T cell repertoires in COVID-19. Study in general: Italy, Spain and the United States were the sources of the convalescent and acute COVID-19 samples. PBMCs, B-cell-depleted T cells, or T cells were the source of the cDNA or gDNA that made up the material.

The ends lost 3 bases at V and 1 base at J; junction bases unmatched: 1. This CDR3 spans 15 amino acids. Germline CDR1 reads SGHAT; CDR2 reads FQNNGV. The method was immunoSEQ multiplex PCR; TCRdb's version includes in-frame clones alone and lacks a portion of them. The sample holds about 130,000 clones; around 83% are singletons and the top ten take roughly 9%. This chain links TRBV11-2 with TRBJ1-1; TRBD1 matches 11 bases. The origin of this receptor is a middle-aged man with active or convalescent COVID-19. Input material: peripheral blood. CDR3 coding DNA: TGTGCCAGCAGCTTTGGGACAGGGGGGAACACTGAAGCTTTCTTT. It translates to CASSFGTGGNTEAFF.